A single sample is the source of the 21 T cell receptor beta chains below, sequenced in a study of PD-1 blockade in classical Hodgkin lymphoma. Data came from immunoSEQ multiplex PCR; TCRdb stores just in-frame clones and leaves some out. This sample yields 25,000 to 30,000 clones, of which approximately 86% are seen a single time; 6.7% belongs to the top ten. All patients experienced relapse after autologous stem cell transplantation, and brentuximab vedotin exposure was variable. Researchers pulled CD8+ T cells out of thawed PBMCs using magnetic negative selection. The sample here was CD8+ T cells from blood, taken at baseline. The receptor set was obtained from a human donor with classical Hodgkin lymphoma.

This chain connects TRBV27 to TRBJ2-7; D might be TRBD2 (6 bases). Trimming shortened V by 7 bases and J by 3 bases, and 16 bases separated the two germline ends. The CDR3 is made up of 14 amino acids. The germline V gene encodes CDR1 MNHEY and CDR2 SMNVEV (reference sequence). The CDR3 region has the DNA TGTGCCAGCACCATGGGGGGACGGATCTACGAGCAGTACTTC. This translates into CASTMGGRIYEQYF.

The chain uses TRBV19 and TRBJ1-1; D may be TRBD1 (5 bases). This CDR3 spans 16 amino acids. V dropped 10 bases and J dropped 4 bases, with 25 bases sitting between them. CDR1 LNHDA and CDR2 SQIVND come from the germline V gene (reference sequence). In nucleotides, the CDR3 is TGTGCCACCGTAAATCCCTCCGGGACGAGGGGCACTGAAGCTTTCTTT. As protein: CATVNPSGTRGTEAFF.

This chain joins TRBV5-4 and TRBJ2-7; 7 bases match TRBD1. Germline V lookup: CDR1 SGHNT, CDR2 YYREEE (reference sequence). With V trimmed by 5 bases and J by 3 bases, 2 bases remained unmatched. This CDR3 has 12 amino acids. The DNA for the CDR3 is TGTGCCAGCAGAGGGGACAGCTACGAGCAGTACTTC. It is translated as CASRGDSYEQYF.

The CDR3 coding sequence is TGTGCCAGCAGCCCGAGTACGGGAGGGCGGGACAATGAGCAGTTCTTC. As protein: CASSPSTGGRDNEQFF. J is TRBJ2-1 and V is TRBV7-9; TRBD2 agrees at 8 bases. Looked up from germline, CDR1 is SEHNR and CDR2 is FQNEAQ (reference sequence). The CDR3 is made up of 16 amino acids. The junction had 11 bases not matched to a gene; V was cut back by 5 bases and J by 5 bases.

The rearrangement joins TRBV5-1 to TRBJ2-5; D uncertain. V lost 1 base and J 0 bases, leaving 7 bases between the germline ends. The CDR3 totals 14 residues. Looked up from germline, CDR1 is SGHRS and CDR2 is YFSETQ. In DNA form, the CDR3 reads TGCGCCAGCAGCTTGCAGCTAAACCAAGAGACCCAGTACTTC. Amino acids: CASSLQLNQETQYF.

This clone turned up a few times. The chain recombines TRBV5-6 with TRBJ2-2, with D perhaps given as TRBD1 or TRBD2 (6 bases each). V lost 5 bases and J 3 bases, leaving 23 bases between the germline ends. The germline gives CDR1 SGHDT, CDR2 YYEEEE. This CDR3 comprises 18 residues. The CDR3 is CASSPLFIGQRDTGELFF. The DNA for the CDR3 is TGTGCCAGCAGTCCGTTGTTTATTGGACAGCGGGACACCGGGGAGCTGTTTTTT.

J is TRBJ2-7 and V is TRBV6-6, with 8 bases aligning to TRBD1. Looked up from germline, CDR1 is MNHNY and CDR2 is SVGAGI (reference sequence). The CDR3 contains 15 residues. V lost 6 bases, J lost 5 bases, and 12 bases stayed unmatched. In nucleotides, the CDR3 is TGTGCCAGCAGCCTCCATAGGCAGGGGGCCCACGAGCAGTACTTC. This sequence encodes CASSLHRQGAHEQYF.

CDR3 in amino acids: CASSGAGAETQYF. The CDR3 DNA follows: TGCGCCAGCAGTGGTGCCGGAGCGGAGACCCAGTACTTC. This rearrangement joins TRBV4-1 to TRBJ2-5; no clear D gene. Germline V gene data show CDR1 as MGHRA and CDR2 as YSYEKL. The germline V and J ends were trimmed by 6 bases and 5 bases, with 13 bases remaining between them. The CDR3 length is 13 residues.

The gene calls are TRBV6-5 and TRBJ1-1; D possibly corresponds to TRBD1 (5 bases). From germline, CDR1 is MNHEY and CDR2 SVGAGI. The CDR3 has 14 amino acids. Trimming pared 3 bases from V and 6 bases from J, leaving 14 bases between. For the CDR3, the DNA is TGTGCCAGCAGTTATGGGGGAGGAATCCCTGAAGCTTTCTTT. Its protein product is CASSYGGGIPEAFF.

The chain recombines TRBV29-1 with TRBJ2-7, with 12 bases that match TRBD2. The germline CDR1 and CDR2 sequences are SQVTM and ANQGSEA. This CDR3 region has 17 residues. V was clipped by 0 bases and J by 2 bases; unmatched bases: 8. This chain's CDR3 is CSVEEQTSGSEPYEQYF. For the CDR3, the DNA is TGCAGCGTTGAAGAACAGACTAGCGGGAGTGAGCCCTACGAGCAGTACTTC.

This chain uses TRBV11-2 with TRBJ1-4; no clear D gene. The length of the CDR3 is 15 residues. Germline V gives CDR1 SGHAT, CDR2 FQNNGV. V lost 0 bases and J 4 bases, leaving 9 bases between the germline ends. The CDR3 region is CASSLELSHNEKLFF. The CDR3 DNA follows: TGTGCCAGCAGCTTAGAGCTCAGCCATAATGAAAAACTGTTTTTT.

This chain uses TRBV28 with TRBJ2-7; 8 nucleotides align to TRBD1. The V gene's germline CDR1 is MDHEN and CDR2 SYDVKM. V was pared by 3 bases and J by 3 bases, with 1 base of the junction left unmatched. There are 13 residues in the CDR3. CDR3 bases: TGTGCCAGCAGTTTGGGACAGGTCTACGAGCAGTACTTC. This gives the protein CASSLGQVYEQYF.

The rearrangement joins TRBV7-9 to TRBJ2-7; 9 positions agree with TRBD2. This CDR3 has 14 amino acids. V was pared by 7 bases and J by 4 bases, with 8 bases of the junction left unmatched. Germline V gene data show CDR1 as SEHNR and CDR2 as FQNEAQ (reference sequence). The CDR3 spells CASKAGGSTYEQYF. DNA for the CDR3: TGTGCCAGCAAAGCGGGAGGCAGTACTTACGAGCAGTACTTC.

This clone has just a few counts. One end of the junction varies from germline; a read error may be responsible. This sequence joins TRBV5-5 and TRBJ2-7, with a weak D call TRBD2 (5 bases). The CDR3 extends over 14 amino acids. The germline V gene has CDR1 SGHKS and CDR2 YYEKEE (reference sequence). The CDR3 region is CASRRWGERYQQYF. The CDR3 DNA reads as TGTGCCAGCCGACGCTGGGGAGAACGCTACCAGCAGTACTTC.

The chain is built from TRBV19 and TRBJ2-5, with D possibly being TRBD2 (6 bases). Trimming removed 1 base at V and 5 bases at J, with 11 bases between. This CDR3 has 14 residues. Looked up from germline, CDR1 is LNHDA and CDR2 is SQIVND (reference sequence). CDR3 sequence (DNA): TGTGCCAGTAGTATAGCCGGGACTTCGGAGACCCAGTACTTC. Amino acids: CASSIAGTSETQYF.

V and J are TRBV28 and TRBJ2-6; D uncertain. CDR3 length equals 12 residues. In germline, CDR1 is MDHEN, CDR2 SYDVKM. V dropped 6 bases and J dropped 3 bases, with 3 bases sitting between them. The CDR3 spells CASRVGANVLTF. The CDR3 DNA follows: TGTGCCAGCAGGGTTGGGGCCAACGTCCTGACTTTC. Supplemented by reference TRBV28 and TRBJ2-6, the full variable domain reads DVKVTQSSRYLVKRTGEKVFLECVQDMDHENMFWYRQDPGLGLRLIYFSYDVKMKEKGDIPEGYSVSREKKERFSLILESASTNQTSMYLCASRVGANVLTFGAGSRLTVL.

The gene calls are TRBV28 and TRBJ2-5; no clear D gene. V lost 1 base and J 5 bases, leaving 14 bases between the germline ends. The CDR3 is 15 residues long. Germline CDR1 is MDHEN and CDR2 is SYDVKM. The CDR3, as DNA: TGTGCCAGCAGTTTATTCCGAATCCTGGGGGAGACCCAGTACTTC. Translating it yields CASSLFRILGETQYF.

CDR3 region: CASSEIYSEQFF. The CDR3 nucleotides are TGTGCCAGCAGTGAAATTTACAGCGAGCAGTTCTTC. V and J are TRBV6-1 and TRBJ2-1; D remains ambiguous. Trimming removed 2 bases from V and 10 bases from J, with 9 bases in between. Germline V lookup: CDR1 MNHNS, CDR2 SASEGT. CDR3 length equals 12 residues.

The V and J genes are TRBV4-1 and TRBJ2-7, with 8 bases fitting TRBD1. There are 12 residues in the CDR3. CDR1 MGHRA and CDR2 YSYEKL come from the germline V gene. Trimming removed 4 bases from V and 9 bases from J; junction bases left unmatched: 5. CDR3 DNA: TGCGCCAGCAGCCGCGGACAGGGATCGCAGTACTTC. This gives the protein CASSRGQGSQYF.

The sample holds one count of this clone. The rearrangement links TRBV2 to TRBJ1-4, with a tentative D call TRBD1 (6 bases). This CDR3 is built from 12 residues. V shed 8 bases and J shed 8 bases, with 12 bases lying between them. The germline V gene encodes CDR1 SNHLY and CDR2 FYNNEI. The CDR3 is CASGGGREKLFF. CDR3 in DNA: TGTGCCAGCGGCGGGGGGCGCGAAAAACTGTTTTTT.

This chain uses TRBV15 with TRBJ2-7; unclear D gene. Germline V gives CDR1 LNHNV, CDR2 YYDKDF (reference sequence). Trimming removed 1 base at V and 6 bases at J, with 7 bases between. The CDR3 has 12 residues. CDR3 loop: CATSRVPTEQYF. The CDR3, as DNA: TGTGCCACCAGCAGAGTTCCCACCGAGCAGTACTTC.